This is a list of T cell receptor beta chains from one sample in a study of immune evolution from preneoplasia to lung adenocarcinoma. Profiled with immunoSEQ multiplex PCR; TCRdb holds only in-frame clones, not every one. This table has roughly 15,000 clones, over 75% appearing once. Sequencing was carried out using FFPE lung adenocarcinoma in situ tissue. The source of these receptors is a donor aged 70 or older with lung adenocarcinoma. Both conserved end residues are part of each CDR3. The D gene is left open where the match is weak. Where a row states a size, it is once, few, many or the class of an expanded clone; other rows omit it.

clone_size	d_call	v_call	j_call	cdr3_nt	cdr3_aa
.	TRBD2	TRBV4-2	TRBJ2-1	TGTGCCAGCAGCCAAGACGGCGGCGGGAGGGCCGATGAGCAGTTCTTC	CASSQDGGGRADEQFF
.	.	TRBV7-9	TRBJ2-7	TGTGCCAGCAGCTTAAGGGAGACACCCTACGAGCAGTACTTC	CASSLRETPYEQYF
.	TRBD2	TRBV5-1	TRBJ2-3	TGCGCCAGCAGCCGTTCTCGAGGGACTAACACAGATACGCAGTATTTT	CASSRSRGTNTDTQYF
.	.	TRBV6-1	TRBJ1-1	TGTGCCAGCAGTAGGGAAGTGGACACTGAAGCTTTCTTT	CASSREVDTEAFF
.	.	TRBV18	TRBJ1-5	TGTGCCAGCTCACCTGGTTTGGGAGATAGCAATCAGCCCCAGCATTTT	CASSPGLGDSNQPQHF
.	.	TRBV28	TRBJ1-2	TGTGCCAGCAGTTTCTCGGAACCACCTAACTATGGCTACACCTTC	CASSFSEPPNYGYTF
.	TRBD1	TRBV2	TRBJ2-2	TGTGCCAGCAGTAGACAGGGGGCCCCCGGGGAGCTGTTTTTT	CASSRQGAPGELFF
.	.	TRBV5-4	TRBJ1-1	TGTGCCAGCAGCTCGCAGGGAGGGGAGCTTGAAGCTTTCTTT	CASSSQGGELEAFF
.	.	TRBV6-6	TRBJ2-2	TGTGCCAGCAGTTATGGTGGGGAGCTGTTTTTT	CASSYGGELFF
.	.	TRBV11-3	TRBJ2-3	TGTGCCAGCAGCGAGGATAGCACAGATACGCAGTATTTT	CASSEDSTDTQYF
.	.	TRBV10-3	TRBJ2-2	TGTGCCATCAGTGAGATGGGCACCGGGGAGCTGTTTTTT	CAISEMGTGELFF
once	.	TRBV14	TRBJ2-4	TGTGCCAGCAGCCTCCCAGTGGGACTAGCCAAAAACATTCAGTACTTC	CASSLPVGLAKNIQYF
.	.	TRBV2	TRBJ2-3	TGTGCCAGCAGTGAATCGGACAACAGTATCCCTACGCAGTATTTT	CASSESDNSIPTQYF
.	.	TRBV7-2	TRBJ1-2	TGTGCCAGCAGCTTAGCGGGGTTAAGGGGCTACACCTTC	CASSLAGLRGYTF
.	.	TRBV11-2	TRBJ2-2	TGTGCCAGCAGCTTTCTGTGGGCAACCGGGGAGCTGTTTTTT	CASSFLWATGELFF
few	.	TRBV7-9	TRBJ1-1	TGTGCCAGCAGCCACGTGGGGGCAGGGCACACTGAAGCTTTCTTT	CASSHVGAGHTEAFF
once	.	TRBV14	TRBJ2-5	TGTGCCAGCAGCCAAGCGTGGACCCAGTACTTC	CASSQAWTQYF
.	.	TRBV7-8	TRBJ2-1	TGTGCCAGCAGAGACATGGCCGCGATCAGCTTCTACAATGAGCAGTTCTTC	CASRDMAAISFYNEQFF
.	TRBD2	TRBV18	TRBJ2-7	TGTGCCAGCTCACCACCTCGGGTGGCTAGCGGTCTCACCTCCTACGAGCAGTACTTC	CASSPPRVASGLTSYEQYF
.	.	TRBV28	TRBJ2-7	TGTGCCAGCAGTTTATCACAGGGCTACGAGCAGTACTTC	CASSLSQGYEQYF
.	.	TRBV30	TRBJ1-2	TGTGCCTGGACCCCGGGGGGATATGGCTACACCTTC	CAWTPGGYGYTF
.	.	TRBV28	TRBJ2-5	TGTGCCAGCAGTCCCAACTCAGGGGTTCCGGAGACCCAGTACTTC	CASSPNSGVPETQYF
.	.	TRBV18	TRBJ2-7	TGTGCCAGCTCACCACTGAAGGGACCCACGCCTTACGAGCAGTACTTC	CASSPLKGPTPYEQYF
.	.	TRBV5-6	TRBJ1-2	TGTGCCAGCAGGCCGATAGGGTTCGGTGGCTACACCTTC	CASRPIGFGGYTF
.	.	TRBV28	TRBJ1-4	TGTGCCAGCAGAACTCCGGGTCTTAATGAAAAACTGTTTTTT	CASRTPGLNEKLFF
.	.	TRBV7-9	TRBJ2-5	TGTGCCAGCAGCTCTGGGAGCGGACAAGAGACCCAGTACTTC	CASSSGSGQETQYF
few	TRBD2	TRBV7-6	TRBJ2-3	TGTGCCAGCACCCAAACGGGGGGGGGTCGGCGCACAGATACGCAGTATTTT	CASTQTGGGRRTDTQYF
.	.	TRBV7-9	TRBJ1-1	TGTGCCAGCAGCCTAACAGGGCCAAACACTGAAGCTTTCTTT	CASSLTGPNTEAFF
.	.	TRBV7-9	TRBJ2-7	TGTGCCAGCAGCCACGGGACCGGGCCCGACGAGCAGTACTTC	CASSHGTGPDEQYF
.	TRBD2	TRBV15	TRBJ2-1	TGTGCCACCAGCAGAGCCGGACTAGCGGGAGCCTCCGGAGGCAATGAGCAGTTCTTC	CATSRAGLAGASGGNEQFF
.	TRBD2	TRBV29-1	TRBJ2-2	TGCAGCGTTGAGACTAGCGGGAGGGATGCGAACACCGGGGAGCTGTTTTTT	CSVETSGRDANTGELFF
.	TRBD2	TRBV25-1	TRBJ2-1	TGTGCCAGCAGTGCGGGGGGGGACTACAATGAGCAGTTCTTC	CASSAGGDYNEQFF
.	.	TRBV27	TRBJ1-2	TGTGCCAGCAAGCCATGGTCGGACGGCTATGGCTACACCTTC	CASKPWSDGYGYTF
.	.	TRBV12-5	TRBJ2-1	TGTGCTAGTGGTTCGTGGGGATACAATGAGCAGTTCTTC	CASGSWGYNEQFF
.	.	TRBV29-1	TRBJ2-1	TGCAGCGTTGATAGGGGGTACAATGAGCAGTTCTTC	CSVDRGYNEQFF
.	TRBD2	TRBV14	TRBJ2-7	TGTGCCAGCAGCCAGGCGGGAGGCCCTACGAAGCAGTACTTC	CASSQAGGPTKQYF
few	.	TRBV20-1	TRBJ2-7	TGCAGTCGTCAACTTGGATACGAGCAGTACTTC	CSRQLGYEQYF
.	.	TRBV4-3	TRBJ2-7	TGCGCCAGCAGCCAAGAGTACGGGAGTGGATCCTACGAGCAGTACTTC	CASSQEYGSGSYEQYF
once	.	TRBV9	TRBJ2-5	TGTGCCAGCAGCGTAGAAGAGACCCAGTACTTC	CASSVEETQYF
.	.	TRBV28	TRBJ1-1	TGTGCCAGCAGTCCCCCCGGATCTGCTGAAGCTTTCTTT	CASSPPGSAEAFF
few	.	TRBV19	TRBJ2-2	TGTGCCAGTACCAGCGGAGTAACGAACACCGGGGAGCTGTTTTTT	CASTSGVTNTGELFF
.	.	TRBV5-8	TRBJ1-1	TGTGCCAGCAGCCCCCGGTTTGGCAGGGCGAACACTGAAGCTTTCTTT	CASSPRFGRANTEAFF
.	.	TRBV28	TRBJ2-2	TGTGCCAGCACCAAACCGGGACCAGGCACCGGGGAGCTGTTTTTT	CASTKPGPGTGELFF
.	.	TRBV14	TRBJ2-1	TGTGCCAGCAGCCAATATCTCGGTTGGAAAGAGCAGTTCTTC	CASSQYLGWKEQFF
once	.	TRBV7-2	TRBJ2-7	TGTGCCAGCAGCTTATTTGTCGAGCAGTACTTC	CASSLFVEQYF
.	.	TRBV13	TRBJ2-5	TGTGCCAGCAGCTTATGGCAAGAGACCCAGTACTTC	CASSLWQETQYF
once	.	TRBV2	TRBJ2-3	TGTGCCAGCAGACGGGAGTGGGGGACAGATACGCAGTATTTT	CASRREWGTDTQYF
.	TRBD2	TRBV5-1	TRBJ2-3	TGCGCCAGCAGCCCGGGGACTAGCGGGAGGGCCGGCACAGATACGCAGTATTTT	CASSPGTSGRAGTDTQYF
.	TRBD1	TRBV6-6	TRBJ2-3	TGTGCCAGCAGTCCAGGACAGGGTCGCACAGATACGCAGTATTTT	CASSPGQGRTDTQYF
.	TRBD1	TRBV29-1	TRBJ2-5	TGCAGCGTACATCCAGGGGGAGAGACCCAGTACTTC	CSVHPGGETQYF
.	.	TRBV28	TRBJ1-4	TGTGCCAGCAGAAGTCCGGGGGATGAAAAACTGTTTTTT	CASRSPGDEKLFF
.	.	TRBV5-4	TRBJ2-7	TGTGCCAGCAGCTTGGCCGCCCAGGGTTCCTACGAGCAGTACTTC	CASSLAAQGSYEQYF
.	.	TRBV27	TRBJ2-2	TGTGCCAGCAGTTCGTACCGGCCTACGGTGGGCGGGGAGCTGTTTTTT	CASSSYRPTVGGELFF